What follows are 13 T cell receptor beta chains derived from one specimen sequenced in a study of shared T cell receptors in the human thymus listed by TCRdb under 2021. Library method: the immunoSEQ multiplex PCR assay. TCRdb stores this immuneACCESS table with in-frame sequences only. Part of the clones is absent; in the studies checked, under half of the shortfall reflects unresolved V genes, and no reason is known for the rest. This sample holds some 760,000 clones; approximately 85% were observed only once. The ten largest clones take up roughly 0.01% of the sample. These data were likewise used in another study, on human thymus T cells.

What was sequenced was thymocytes. These receptors all stem from a girl under three years old with a congenital heart defect. Donor details come from another sample of the same person, matched by shared clones.

The rearrangement links TRBV7-9 to TRBJ2-6; D is unclear. Trimming pared 11 bases from V and 2 bases from J, leaving 7 bases between. The CDR3 totals 12 residues. The germline CDR1 and CDR2 sequences are SEHNR and FQNEAQ (reference sequence). Here the CDR3 reads CAPLPGANVLTF. In DNA form, the CDR3 reads TGTGCCCCTCTCCCTGGGGCCAACGTCCTGACTTTC.

The rearrangement joins TRBV27 to TRBJ2-6; 7 bases line up with TRBD1. The germline CDR1 and CDR2 sequences are MNHEY and SMNVEV (reference sequence). CDR3 length: 17 amino acids. The V and J ends lost 4 bases and 4 bases, in that order; junction bases with no gene match: 10. The CDR3 reads CASSSRQGVIGANVLTF. The CDR3 DNA is TGTGCCAGCAGTTCCCGCCAGGGGGTAATCGGGGCCAACGTCCTGACTTTC. Variable domain in full (rest from reference TRBV27 and TRBJ2-6): EAQVTQNPRYLITVTGKKLTVTCSQNMNHEYMSWYRQDPGLGLRQIYYSMNVEVTDKGDVPEGYKVSRKEKRNFPLILESPSPNQTSLYFCASSSRQGVIGANVLTFGAGSRLTVL.

This clone was seen once. This rearrangement joins TRBV9 to TRBJ2-7; D is undetermined. The CDR3 has 16 residues. Germline CDR1 is SGDLS and CDR2 is YYNGEE. Deletions cut 4 bases from V and 2 bases from J, with 19 bases between. The CDR3 spells CASSPYYLFFPYEQYF. CDR3 in DNA: TGTGCCAGCAGCCCTTACTACCTATTCTTCCCCTACGAGCAGTACTTC.

The CDR3 coding sequence is TGTGCCAGCAGCCCCGACAATTTACGGGGGGTCTCACCCCTCCACTTT. Its protein is CASSPDNLRGVSPLHF. J is TRBJ1-6 and V is TRBV9; possibly TRBD1 for D (5 bases). The CDR3 extends over 16 amino acids. Germline-derived CDR1 and CDR2 are SGDLS and YYNGEE. Trimming shortened V by 4 bases and J by 10 bases, and 21 bases separated the two germline ends. Using reference TRBV9 and TRBJ1-6 for the parts outside the CDR3, the full variable domain is DSGVTQTPKHLITATGQRVTLRCSPRSGDLSVYWYQQSLDQGLQFLIQYYNGEERAKGNILERFSAQQFPDLHSELNLSSLELGDSALYFCASSPDNLRGVSPLHFGNGTRLTVT.

This clone was observed a few times. This rearrangement joins TRBV7-6 to TRBJ1-2; 10 positions match TRBD1. The V gene's germline CDR1 is SGHVS and CDR2 FNYEAQ. J lost 4 bases, V lost 1 base, and 15 bases had no gene match. CDR3 length: 19 residues. The CDR3 DNA is TGTGCCAGCAGCTTAGAGCCCCGGGACAGGGGCCCGCGCCTCTATGGCTACACCTTC. As protein: CASSLEPRDRGPRLYGYTF.

The chain joins TRBV5-1 to TRBJ2-5; 13 bases line up with TRBD2. The J segment lost 4 bases and the V segment lost 4 bases, leaving 13 bases of the junction unmatched. CDR1 SGHRS and CDR2 YFSETQ come from the germline V gene. The CDR3 sequence is 18 residues long. The CDR3 reads CASSHGTSGEERRETQYF. CDR3 nucleotides: TGCGCCAGCAGCCACGGGACTAGCGGGGAGGAGAGGAGAGAGACCCAGTACTTC.

J is TRBJ2-7 and V is TRBV4-1, with 7 bases lining up with TRBD1. Germline values: CDR1 MGHRA, CDR2 YSYEKL. The CDR3 has 21 amino acids. V dropped 0 bases and J dropped 2; count of bases not matched to a gene: 22. The CDR3 DNA follows: TGCGCCAGCAGCCAAGACTTGAGGGACAGAGGGGTCCATAAGGTTACCTACGAGCAGTACTTC. It yields the protein CASSQDLRDRGVHKVTYEQYF.

The genes are TRBV5-4 and TRBJ2-3, with 7 bases that match TRBD1. Germline V gene data show CDR1 as SGHNT and CDR2 as YYREEE (reference sequence). V was clipped by 3 bases and J by 10 bases; unmatched bases: 14. The CDR3 covers 15 residues. The CDR3 sequence is CASSSSLPTGQAQYF. The DNA for the CDR3 is TGTGCCAGCAGCTCATCTCTCCCGACAGGGCAGGCGCAGTATTTT.

The genes are TRBV28 and TRBJ1-6; D ambiguous. In germline, CDR1 is MDHEN, CDR2 SYDVKM. Trimming stripped 0 bases from V and 6 bases from J, with 9 bases between. The CDR3 runs 15 residues. The CDR3 loop reads CASSLWGSTNSPLHF. CDR3 sequence (DNA): TGTGCCAGCAGTTTATGGGGCAGCACTAATTCACCCCTCCACTTT.

The V call is TRBV18, the J call TRBJ2-5, with 8 bases lining up with TRBD1. The J segment lost 2 bases and the V segment lost 1 base, leaving 15 bases of the junction unmatched. CDR3 length equals 19 residues. CDR1 is KGHSH and CDR2 is LQKENI in the germline V gene. The DNA of the CDR3 is TGTGCCAGCTCACCACTGAGCCTCTCGGCGCGGGACAGGCAAGAGACCCAGTACTTC. It encodes CASSPLSLSARDRQETQYF.

The chain is built from TRBV18 and TRBJ1-2; tentative D call: TRBD1 (6 bases). V lost 3 bases and J lost 9, with 23 bases in between. The germline V gene encodes CDR1 KGHSH and CDR2 LQKENI. The CDR3 consists of 16 residues. The CDR3 DNA sequence: TGTGCCAGCTCACCGGGGGCAGACAGGCCCCTAGAGAGCTACACCTTC. This sequence encodes CASSPGADRPLESYTF.

This clone was found a few times. This chain joins TRBV7-2 and TRBJ1-5; 7 positions match TRBD1. Germline V CDR1 and CDR2: SGHTA, FQGNSA. The junction had 2 bases not matched to a gene; V was cut back by 5 bases and J by 1 base. This CDR3 is built from 14 residues. The CDR3 DNA is TGTGCCAGCAGCACACAGGGGAGCAATCAGCCCCAGCATTTT. Translating gives CASSTQGSNQPQHF. The full variable domain, with the rest looked up from reference TRBV7-2 and TRBJ1-5, is GAGVSQSPSNKVTEKGKDVELRCDPISGHTALYWYRQSLGQGLEFLIYFQGNSAPDKSGLPSDRFSAERTGGSVSTLTIQRTQQEDSAVYLCASSTQGSNQPQHFGDGTRLSIL.

V is TRBV29-1 and J is TRBJ2-1; 7 positions agree with TRBD2. This CDR3 comprises 12 residues. V lost 1 base, J lost 10 bases, and 4 bases stayed unmatched. Germline values: CDR1 SQVTM, CDR2 ANQGSEA. Here the CDR3 DNA reads TGCAGCGTTGAAGGGGAGGGGACCGAGCAGTTCTTC. It encodes CSVEGEGTEQFF.